This TCR beta chain was found in a study of T cell responses to AZD1222 COVID-19 vaccine. Study summary: Second-dose schedules of about 4 or about 12 weeks were combined.

CDR3 length: 15 residues. Trimming shortened V by 3 bases and J by 4 bases, and 15 bases separated the two germline ends. Looked up from germline, CDR1 is LNHDA and CDR2 is SQIVND (reference sequence). Produced via immunoSEQ multiplex PCR; TCRdb's table is partial and in-frame only. The table lists under 150,000 clones, around 91% of them singletons. The study, taken as a whole, reports: Donors were chiefly white British, with a greater number of females, and clonal diversity was perhaps underestimated. Unmutated regions of variants are reportedly targeted by nearly half of spike-specific TCRs. Repertoires were obtained solely post-peak T cell response.

Regarding this clone: Its antigen is unidentified.

This specimen consisted of peripheral blood, obtained on day 0 of AZD1222 vaccination. V and J are TRBV19 and TRBJ1-2, with TRBD1 as a possible D gene (5 bases). The source of this sequence is an adult in good health. CDR3 amino acids: CASSIRGVGGYGYTF. The CDR3 DNA reads as TGTGCCAGTAGTATTCGAGGGGTCGGTGGCTATGGCTACACCTTC.